This T cell receptor (beta chain) was identified during a study of T cells in localized non-small cell lung cancer. Study outcomes and limitations: Among the top 100 tumor clones, a median about 52 appeared in adjacent lung. A higher density of T cells in blood coincided with extended overall survival. Heterogeneity remains possible because sequencing was limited to only one tumor region.

The data were produced by immunoSEQ multiplex PCR, yet TCRdb's version contains in-frame clones alone and is incomplete. The repertoire includes some 25,000 clones, approximately 83% of them detected once, and around 6.1% sits in the top ten. Germline CDR1 reads MDHEN; CDR2 reads SYDVKM. The CDR3 sequence is 16 residues long. Trimming cost V 6 bases and J 5 bases, with 22 bases left between them. Of note for this clone: Its antigen is unidentified.

The input for sequencing was peripheral blood, taken before any cancer treatment. The clonotype originates from a male donor at least 60 years old with stage II squamous cell lung carcinoma. The rearrangement joins TRBV28 to TRBJ2-5; D gene ambiguous. CDR3 sequence: CASSWIAGSAYETQYF. Here the CDR3 DNA reads TGTGCCAGCAGCTGGATAGCCGGTAGTGCCTACGAGACCCAGTACTTC.